This is a list of T cell receptor beta chains from one sample in a study of Ad26.COV2.S vaccination and SARS-CoV-2 variants. Clones were sequenced by immunoSEQ multiplex PCR, and TCRdb holds only the in-frame ones, with some missing. The sample includes around 400,000 clones, 90% of them seen just once. Sequenced material: peripheral blood, taken in a trial of Ad26.COV2.S vaccine versus placebo. These receptors originate from a person aged 18 to 59 who received the Ad26.COV2.S COVID-19 vaccine or a placebo. CDR3s include the opening cysteine and the closing phenylalanine or tryptophan. Each record gives: V gene, clone size, J gene, D gene, CDR3 DNA, CDR3 protein. D genes are given only for firm matches. Size is omitted from some rows. Given values are once, few, many or a class for expanded clones.

V gene: TRBV15
clone size: .
J gene: TRBJ1-3
D gene: .
CDR3 DNA: TGTGCCACCAGCGGCGGGATCTCTGGAAACACCATATATTTT
CDR3 protein: CATSGGISGNTIYF

V gene: TRBV25-1
clone size: .
J gene: TRBJ2-7
D gene: .
CDR3 DNA: TGTGCCAGCAGTTCAGTCGAGCAGTACTTC
CDR3 protein: CASSSVEQYF

V gene: TRBV5-4
clone size: .
J gene: TRBJ1-3
D gene: .
CDR3 DNA: TGTGCCAGCTCCAGCCGAAGCTCTGGAAACACCATATATTTT
CDR3 protein: CASSSRSSGNTIYF

V gene: TRBV28
clone size: .
J gene: TRBJ2-5
D gene: TRBD2
CDR3 DNA: TGTGCCAGCAGTCCTAGCGGGACGCCCGAGACCCAGTACTTC
CDR3 protein: CASSPSGTPETQYF

V gene: TRBV18
clone size: .
J gene: TRBJ1-2
D gene: .
CDR3 DNA: TGTGCCAGCTCTCAAGAGTCGGGGTATGGCTACACCTTC
CDR3 protein: CASSQESGYGYTF

V gene: TRBV19
clone size: .
J gene: TRBJ2-7
D gene: TRBD1
CDR3 DNA: TGTGCCAGTAGTATAGGCCAGGGGGCCTACGAGCAGTACTTC
CDR3 protein: CASSIGQGAYEQYF

V gene: TRBV5-5
clone size: .
J gene: TRBJ2-1
D gene: .
CDR3 DNA: TGTGCCAGCAGCCTAAGTTTTGAGCAGTTCTTC
CDR3 protein: CASSLSFEQFF

V gene: TRBV7-6
clone size: .
J gene: TRBJ2-3
D gene: .
CDR3 DNA: TGTGCCAGCAGCTTAGCGGGAGTATTGGCAGATACGCAGTATTTT
CDR3 protein: CASSLAGVLADTQYF

V gene: TRBV5-1
clone size: .
J gene: TRBJ1-6
D gene: TRBD1
CDR3 DNA: TGCGCCAACTGTATCCGGGACAGGGAACATTCACCCCTCCACTTT
CDR3 protein: CANCIRDREHSPLHF

V gene: TRBV3-1/TRBV3-2
clone size: .
J gene: TRBJ2-1
D gene: TRBD2
CDR3 DNA: TGTGCCAGCAGCCTTGGAAGCGGGAGAGGATCCTACAATGAGCAGTTCTTC
CDR3 protein: CASSLGSGRGSYNEQFF

V gene: TRBV7-9
clone size: .
J gene: TRBJ1-1
D gene: .
CDR3 DNA: TGTGCCAGCAGCTTAGCGGGGAACACTGAAGCTTTCTTT
CDR3 protein: CASSLAGNTEAFF

V gene: TRBV7-9
clone size: .
J gene: TRBJ1-6
D gene: TRBD1
CDR3 DNA: TGTGCCAGCAGCTTAAACAGGGGGCGCAATTCACCCCTCCACTTT
CDR3 protein: CASSLNRGRNSPLHF

V gene: TRBV18
clone size: .
J gene: TRBJ2-5
D gene: TRBD1
CDR3 DNA: TGTGCCAGCTCACCCGACAGGGCGGAGACCCAGTACTTC
CDR3 protein: CASSPDRAETQYF

V gene: TRBV7-9
clone size: .
J gene: TRBJ2-7
D gene: TRBD2
CDR3 DNA: TGTGCCAGCACCTCGAGGAGTAGCGGGATCTACGAGCAGTACTTC
CDR3 protein: CASTSRSSGIYEQYF

V gene: TRBV27
clone size: .
J gene: TRBJ1-2
D gene: TRBD1
CDR3 DNA: TGTGCCAGCAGTCCACTCCCGGGACAGGGAGGCGACTATGGCTACACCTTC
CDR3 protein: CASSPLPGQGGDYGYTF

V gene: TRBV7-2
clone size: .
J gene: TRBJ2-5
D gene: TRBD2
CDR3 DNA: TGTGCCAGCAGCTTAGGCGTCGGAAGGGGACTAGGCGGGACCCAGTACTTC
CDR3 protein: CASSLGVGRGLGGTQYF

V gene: TRBV5-6
clone size: .
J gene: TRBJ2-1
D gene: TRBD2
CDR3 DNA: TGTGCCAGCAGCTCCACTAGCGGGAGGGCGTCCTACAATGAGCAGTTCTTC
CDR3 protein: CASSSTSGRASYNEQFF

V gene: TRBV7-9
clone size: .
J gene: TRBJ2-2
D gene: TRBD2
CDR3 DNA: TGTGCCAGCAGTCGTCGACTAGCGGGAGACACCGGGGAGCTGTTTTTT
CDR3 protein: CASSRRLAGDTGELFF

V gene: TRBV7-2
clone size: .
J gene: TRBJ2-1
D gene: .
CDR3 DNA: TGTGCCAGCAGCTTAGCATGGACCGGGAGAACTTCCTACAATGAGCAGTTCTTC
CDR3 protein: CASSLAWTGRTSYNEQFF

V gene: TRBV21-1
clone size: .
J gene: TRBJ2-1
D gene: .
CDR3 DNA: TGTGCCAGCAGCGAGGGACTAGCGGGAGGGTCGGTTTACAATGAGCAGTTCTTC
CDR3 protein: CASSEGLAGGSVYNEQFF

V gene: TRBV27
clone size: .
J gene: TRBJ2-1
D gene: .
CDR3 DNA: TGTGCCAGCAGCCCTCGTGGGGGGTGGGACAATGAGCAGTTCTTC
CDR3 protein: CASSPRGGWDNEQFF

V gene: TRBV7-9
clone size: .
J gene: TRBJ2-7
D gene: .
CDR3 DNA: TGTGCCAGCAGCTTTAATGAGGCGGGGCAATCCTACGAGCAGTACTTC
CDR3 protein: CASSFNEAGQSYEQYF

V gene: TRBV24-1
clone size: .
J gene: TRBJ2-2
D gene: TRBD1
CDR3 DNA: TGTGCCACCAGTGACACACCGGGACAGGGGGCCGTCGGGGAGCTGTTTTTT
CDR3 protein: CATSDTPGQGAVGELFF

V gene: TRBV7-9
clone size: .
J gene: TRBJ2-7
D gene: .
CDR3 DNA: TGTGCCAGCAGCTTAGGGGCTCCCGGGGAGAACTACGAGCAGTACTTC
CDR3 protein: CASSLGAPGENYEQYF

V gene: TRBV19
clone size: .
J gene: TRBJ2-7
D gene: .
CDR3 DNA: TGTGCCAGTAGTATAAGCAGGGGCTACGAGCAGTACTTC
CDR3 protein: CASSISRGYEQYF

V gene: TRBV20-1
clone size: .
J gene: TRBJ1-2
D gene: .
CDR3 DNA: TGCAGTGCTAGTCGAAGGGAGAACTATGGCTACACCTTC
CDR3 protein: CSASRRENYGYTF

V gene: TRBV9
clone size: .
J gene: TRBJ2-1
D gene: .
CDR3 DNA: TGTGCCAGCAGCGTAGGGAGGGACAATGAGCAGTTCTTC
CDR3 protein: CASSVGRDNEQFF

V gene: TRBV6-5
clone size: .
J gene: TRBJ2-7
D gene: TRBD2
CDR3 DNA: TGTGCCAGCAGGGCGACTAGCGGGAGGGTCTACGAGCAGTACTTC
CDR3 protein: CASRATSGRVYEQYF

V gene: TRBV30
clone size: few
J gene: TRBJ1-2
D gene: .
CDR3 DNA: TGTGCCTGGAGTGTGCAGGGCGGCTATGGCTACACCTTC
CDR3 protein: CAWSVQGGYGYTF

V gene: TRBV2
clone size: .
J gene: TRBJ2-4
D gene: .
CDR3 DNA: TGTGCCAGCAGTGAAGCTTTGGGTGGTGGAAACATTCAGTACTTC
CDR3 protein: CASSEALGGGNIQYF

V gene: TRBV4-3
clone size: .
J gene: TRBJ1-5
D gene: .
CDR3 DNA: TGCGCCAGCAGCCAAGATCGCGGTGTTGATCAGCCCCAGCATTTT
CDR3 protein: CASSQDRGVDQPQHF

V gene: TRBV6-2/TRBV6-3
clone size: .
J gene: TRBJ1-5
D gene: .
CDR3 DNA: TGTGCCAGCAGTTACTATGGGGCAGATAATCAGCCCCAGCATTTT
CDR3 protein: CASSYYGADNQPQHF

V gene: TRBV3-1/TRBV3-2
clone size: .
J gene: TRBJ2-1
D gene: TRBD2
CDR3 DNA: TGTGCCAGCAGGGGGACTAGCGGGTCGCTTGAGCAGTTCTTC
CDR3 protein: CASRGTSGSLEQFF

V gene: TRBV10-3
clone size: .
J gene: TRBJ1-4
D gene: TRBD1
CDR3 DNA: TGTGCCATCAGTAGACAGGGGGATGAAAAACTGTTTTTT
CDR3 protein: CAISRQGDEKLFF

V gene: TRBV28
clone size: .
J gene: TRBJ1-3
D gene: .
CDR3 DNA: TGTGCCAGCAGTTTAGGCGGCAATGGAAACACCATATATTTT
CDR3 protein: CASSLGGNGNTIYF

V gene: TRBV7-8
clone size: .
J gene: TRBJ2-7
D gene: .
CDR3 DNA: TGTGCCAGCAGCTTAGAGGGTGCAGGGTTGAGGGAGCAGTACTTC
CDR3 protein: CASSLEGAGLREQYF

V gene: TRBV6-2/TRBV6-3
clone size: .
J gene: TRBJ1-1
D gene: .
CDR3 DNA: TGTGCCAGCAGTAAACCGGGGCGAGGAGCTTTCTTT
CDR3 protein: CASSKPGRGAFF

V gene: TRBV6-5
clone size: .
J gene: TRBJ1-5
D gene: TRBD1
CDR3 DNA: TGTGCCAGCAGCAGACAGGGCGATCAGCCCCAGCATTTT
CDR3 protein: CASSRQGDQPQHF

V gene: TRBV11-2
clone size: .
J gene: TRBJ2-3
D gene: .
CDR3 DNA: TGTGCCAGCAGCGTTAGGGGGGATACGCAGTATTTT
CDR3 protein: CASSVRGDTQYF

V gene: TRBV24-1
clone size: .
J gene: TRBJ1-5
D gene: .
CDR3 DNA: TGTGCCACCAGTGTGGCTCCGTACAATCAGCCCCAGCATTTT
CDR3 protein: CATSVAPYNQPQHF

V gene: TRBV7-2
clone size: once
J gene: TRBJ2-3
D gene: TRBD2
CDR3 DNA: TGTGCCAGCAGCCTGCTCGGGACTAGCGCAGATACGCAGTATTTT
CDR3 protein: CASSLLGTSADTQYF